This T cell receptor (beta chain) appears in the sequencing data of a study of cytomegalovirus exposure and HLA in healthy donors. General observations from the study: Per a later analysis, HLA-associated TCR beta chains showed more clonal expansion than other, equally common TCR beta chains. Later work associated fewer than 20,000 TCR beta sequences with HLA alleles at 0.05 false discovery rate.

The PCR was carried out with 60 Vbeta primers and 13 Jbeta primers. The protocol was immunoSEQ multiplex PCR, while the TCRdb copy is restricted to in-frame clones and leaves out a portion. This sample has about 70,000 clones, with around 70% found just once. Looked up from germline, CDR1 is SGHNT and CDR2 is YENEEA. V was clipped by 1 base and J by 6 bases, with 10 bases between them. This CDR3 has 14 residues. Turning to this clone: Its antigen is not identified.

This clonotype was sampled from a human donor in good health. The specimen sequenced was PBMCs. The J gene is TRBJ2-1, the V gene TRBV11-3; tentatively, D is TRBD1 (6 bases). The CDR3 region is CASSLGTGPNEQFF. The CDR3 nucleotides read TGTGCCAGCAGCTTAGGCACAGGGCCCAATGAGCAGTTCTTC.